The 27 T cell receptor beta chains listed next were all sequenced from one sample in a study of T cell responses to AZD1222 COVID-19 vaccine. Sequencing was performed with immunoSEQ multiplex PCR; in TCRdb, only in-frame clones are kept and a portion is missing. Here the sample spans 80,000 to 130,000 clones, about 89% being singletons. The specimen comprised peripheral blood, sampled on day 0 of AZD1222 vaccination. Source of these receptors: an adult in good health.

CDR3 protein: CASILARYSNQPQHF. DNA for the CDR3: TGTGCCAGCATCCTGGCCAGGTATAGCAATCAGCCCCAGCATTTT. The V and J genes are TRBV28 and TRBJ1-5; D uncertain. From germline, CDR1 is MDHEN and CDR2 SYDVKM. V lost 7 bases to trimming and J lost 0 bases, with 13 bases between them. This CDR3 has 15 residues.

The sample holds one count of this clone. This chain uses TRBV3-1 (or the pseudogene TRBV3-2) with TRBJ1-5; D remains unclear. V lost 2 bases to trimming and J lost 5 bases, with 10 bases between them. This CDR3 spans 14 amino acids. Germline V gene sequence: CDR1 LGHDT, CDR2 YNNKEL (reference sequence). Here the CDR3 reads CASSQSWGDQPQHF. In DNA form, the CDR3 reads TGTGCCAGCAGCCAATCTTGGGGTGATCAGCCCCAGCATTTT.

This sequence joins TRBV6-1 and TRBJ1-2; D not resolved. The V end lost 0 bases, the J end lost 8 bases, and 13 bases lay between the germline ends. The CDR3 has 14 amino acids. CDR1 and CDR2 (germline): MNHNS, SASEGT. CDR3 DNA sequence: TGTGCCAGCAGTGAAGCCTTGGGCCAGCACGGCTACACCTTC. This translates into CASSEALGQHGYTF.

The chain carries TRBV2 and TRBJ1-3; a possible D gene is TRBD1 (6 bases). The germline CDR1 and CDR2 sequences are SNHLY and FYNNEI. Deletions cut 5 bases from V and 2 bases from J, with 10 bases between. The CDR3 has 14 residues. CDR3 sequence: CASSQGSAGNTIYF. CDR3 DNA sequence: TGTGCCAGCAGTCAGGGGTCGGCTGGAAACACCATATATTTT.

The V gene is TRBV28, the J gene TRBJ1-5; D remains ambiguous. Germline CDR1 MDHEN, CDR2 SYDVKM. The germline V and J ends were trimmed by 6 bases and 2 bases, with 20 bases remaining between them. This CDR3 comprises 17 residues. CDR3 bases: TGTGCCAGCAGCCCACCAATGACACCCTTTGGCAATCAGCCCCAGCATTTT. It encodes CASSPPMTPFGNQPQHF.

The V call is TRBV21-1, the J call TRBJ2-3. TRBV21-1 is deemed a pseudogene. This CDR3 is 17 amino acids long. The DNA for the CDR3 is TGTGCCAGCAGCAACCCCCGGACGTCCGATTGTGCATATACGCAGTATTTT. Translating gives CASSNPRTSDCAYTQYF.

The chain is built from TRBV29-1 and TRBJ2-1, with 8 bases matching TRBD1. This CDR3 region has 15 residues. V gave up 8 bases and J gave up 5 bases; unmatched junction bases: 14. Germline CDR1 SQVTM, CDR2 ANQGSEA. CDR3: CSTEGDRPLNNEQFF. The CDR3 DNA reads as TGCAGCACCGAGGGGGACAGGCCACTGAACAATGAGCAGTTCTTC.

V gene TRBV19 combines with J gene TRBJ1-2; the match to TRBD1 covers 7 bases. This CDR3 is 12 amino acids long. J gave up 9 bases and V 5 bases, and 6 bases lay outside the gene matches. From germline, CDR1 is LNHDA and CDR2 SQIVND (reference sequence). The DNA for the CDR3 is TGTGCCAGTAGTGACAGGGACCGAAGCTACACCTTC. Residues: CASSDRDRSYTF.

The V and J genes are TRBV6-1 and TRBJ1-6; D unclear. The CDR3 has 14 amino acids. Germline V gene data show CDR1 as MNHNS and CDR2 as SASEGT. Trimming removed 2 bases from V and 3 bases from J, with 5 bases in between. This chain's CDR3 is CASSEQNYNSPLHF. The CDR3 nucleotides are TGTGCCAGCAGTGAACAGAACTATAATTCACCCCTCCACTTT.

The chain has TRBV18 and TRBJ1-4; 11 nucleotides line up with TRBD1. Germline V gene data show CDR1 as KGHSH and CDR2 as LQKENI. The CDR3 is 17 residues long. With 6 bases clipped from V and 7 bases from J, the junction kept 13 bases outside the gene matches. The DNA of the CDR3 is TGTGCCAGCTCTTACGCCGCGGGACAGGGGGTTGGTGAAAAACTGTTTTTT. Amino acid sequence: CASSYAAGQGVGEKLFF.

The chain employs TRBV10-3 and TRBJ2-1, with no clear D. Trimming left V 4 bases short and J 0 bases short, with 7 bases between. Germline assignment: CDR1 ENHRY and CDR2 SYGVKD. The CDR3 consists of 14 residues. The CDR3: CAISGGSSYNEQFF. The CDR3 bases are TGTGCCATCAGTGGGGGTAGCTCCTACAATGAGCAGTTCTTC.

This chain links TRBV30 with TRBJ2-5; TRBD2 matches at 15 bases. The CDR3 is 16 residues long. Germline loops: CDR1 GTSNPN, CDR2 SVGIG (reference sequence). With V trimmed by 2 bases and J by 4 bases, 5 bases remained unmatched. CDR3 nucleotide sequence: TGTGCCTGGAGTCCCGGACTAGCGGGAGGGGCAGAGACCCAGTACTTC. Translated, it gives CAWSPGLAGGAETQYF.

The genes are TRBV28 and TRBJ1-5; perhaps TRBD1 as D (5 bases). CDR3 size: 16 residues. V lost 4 bases and J lost 4, with 17 bases in between. Per germline, CDR1 MDHEN and CDR2 SYDVKM. The CDR3 region is CASSSPAGGENQPQHF. The CDR3 region has the DNA TGTGCCAGCAGTTCACCCGCGGGGGGGGAAAATCAGCCCCAGCATTTT.

This chain uses TRBV11-3 with TRBJ1-1; tentatively, D is TRBD1 (5 bases). V shed 5 bases and J shed 6 bases, with 16 bases lying between them. CDR3 length equals 14 residues. In germline, CDR1 is SGHNT, CDR2 YENEEA. The CDR3 protein is CASSPHQGTAEAFF. CDR3 in DNA: TGTGCCAGCAGCCCGCACCAGGGTACAGCTGAAGCTTTCTTT.

The J gene is TRBJ2-7, the V gene TRBV11-2; D gene ambiguous. Germline loops: CDR1 SGHAT, CDR2 FQNNGV. The CDR3 extends over 13 amino acids. Trimming shortened V by 1 base and J by 5 bases, and 9 bases separated the two germline ends. The CDR3 coding sequence is TGTGCCAGCAGCTTAGCCCGGGTGAACGAGCAGTACTTC. Protein: CASSLARVNEQYF.

The CDR3 is CASSQTQGADGYTF. The CDR3 DNA is TGTGCCAGCAGTCAGACCCAGGGAGCGGATGGCTACACCTTC. The gene calls are TRBV6-6 and TRBJ1-2; D may be TRBD1 (5 bases). The CDR3 sequence is 14 residues long. V was clipped by 5 bases and J by 6 bases, with 16 bases between them. Germline CDR1 MNHNY, CDR2 SVGAGI (reference sequence).

This clone showed up just once. The V and J genes are TRBV30 and TRBJ1-2, with D unclear. The CDR3 contains 15 residues. V was clipped by 4 bases and J by 0 bases, with 15 bases between them. The germline gives CDR1 GTSNPN, CDR2 SVGIG (reference sequence). The CDR3 coding sequence is TGTGCCTGGATCCGGAGGAGGAAAACTAACTATGGCTACACCTTC. Amino acid sequence: CAWIRRRKTNYGYTF.

The CDR3: CASSPPTVPNGGYTF. The CDR3 nucleotides are TGTGCCAGCTCACCCCCGACAGTTCCTAACGGAGGCTACACCTTC. This chain joins TRBV18 and TRBJ1-2; D perhaps matches TRBD1 (5 bases). CDR1 and CDR2 (germline): KGHSH, LQKENI. The V end lost 3 bases, the J end lost 8 bases, and 19 bases lay between the germline ends. The CDR3 runs 15 residues.

The chain joins TRBV23-1 to TRBJ1-3; TRBD1 might be the D (5 bases). TRBV23-1 counts as an open reading frame of uncertain function. Trimming took off 4 bases at V and 2 bases at J, with 18 bases between the two ends. The CDR3 totals 17 residues. The CDR3 region has the DNA TGCGCCAGCAGTCTCACCCGGGACGGCTTGGCTGGAAACACCATATATTTT. This gives the protein CASSLTRDGLAGNTIYF.

The rearrangement links TRBV29-1 to TRBJ2-2; D is possibly TRBD1 (6 bases). V shed 7 bases and J shed 0 bases, with 9 bases lying between them. CDR1 is SQVTM, CDR2 ANQGSEA, per germline. The CDR3 contains 13 residues. CDR3 residues: CSATGPNTGELFF. The CDR3 nucleotides are TGCAGCGCCACAGGGCCGAACACCGGGGAGCTGTTTTTT.

This chain connects TRBV5-5 to TRBJ1-2; no reliable D call. Germline V lookup: CDR1 SGHKS, CDR2 YYEKEE (reference sequence). V lost 0 bases and J 4 bases, leaving 13 bases between the germline ends. The CDR3 totals 15 residues. The CDR3 sequence: CASSLVEADGYGYTF. The CDR3 region has the DNA TGTGCCAGCAGCTTGGTAGAGGCGGATGGCTATGGCTACACCTTC.

V is TRBV19 and J is TRBJ1-3; TRBD1 matches at 7 bases. Germline values: CDR1 LNHDA, CDR2 SQIVND (reference sequence). The CDR3 runs to 15 residues. V lost 5 bases to trimming and J lost 8 bases; unmatched junction nucleotides: 12. DNA of the CDR3: TGTGCCAGTAGTCCCGACAGGGTGGCCCGCGACACCATATATTTT. It translates to CASSPDRVARDTIYF.

This clone has a single count. V gene TRBV18 combines with J gene TRBJ1-4; 7 bases are shared with TRBD1. This CDR3 spans 15 amino acids. The V segment lost 1 base and the J segment 7 bases; nucleotides outside the gene matches: 6. Germline CDR1 reads KGHSH; CDR2 reads LQKENI. The CDR3 sequence is CASSPQGGGREKLFF. The CDR3 region has the DNA TGTGCCAGCTCACCACAGGGAGGGGGCCGTGAAAAACTGTTTTTT.

This chain uses TRBV29-1 with TRBJ1-4; a weak D match, TRBD1 (5 bases). The CDR3 is made up of 14 amino acids. Between the trimmed V and J ends, which lost 6 bases and 7 bases, there was a span of 18 bases. Per the germline V gene, CDR1 is SQVTM and CDR2 is ANQGSEA. CDR3 in amino acids: CSVEAGSAGEKLFF. The DNA for the CDR3 is TGCAGCGTAGAGGCAGGGTCGGCGGGTGAAAAACTGTTTTTT.

The chain employs TRBV4-2 and TRBJ1-2; TRBD1 might be the D (5 bases). Germline V gene data show CDR1 as LGHNA and CDR2 as YNFKEQ. This CDR3 spans 15 amino acids. V lost 6 bases to trimming and J lost 2 bases, with 16 bases between them. This CDR3 reads CASRAVTGFNYGYTF. In DNA, the CDR3 is TGTGCCAGCAGAGCAGTAACAGGATTCAACTATGGCTACACCTTC.

Note on this clone: A much bigger clone sits one base away, suggesting this may be a read error. This rearrangement joins TRBV4-1 to TRBJ2-7, with 10 bases identical to TRBD2. CDR1 is MGHRA and CDR2 is YSYEKL in the germline V gene. The CDR3 runs 19 residues. The CDR3 is CATSRQPNGLAGASHEQYF. The CDR3 DNA follows: TGCGCCACCAGCCGCCAACCGAACGGGCTAGCGGGAGCTTCCCACGAGCAGTACTTC.

This sequence joins TRBV6-5 and TRBJ1-5; possible D gene TRBD1, 6 bases. The germline V and J ends were trimmed by 7 bases and 5 bases, with 12 bases remaining between them. The CDR3 length is 13 residues. CDR1 and CDR2 (germline): MNHEY, SVGAGI. The CDR3 region has the DNA TGTGCCAGCATGAGGGGGGCTTATCAGCCCCAGCATTTT. This encodes CASMRGAYQPQHF.